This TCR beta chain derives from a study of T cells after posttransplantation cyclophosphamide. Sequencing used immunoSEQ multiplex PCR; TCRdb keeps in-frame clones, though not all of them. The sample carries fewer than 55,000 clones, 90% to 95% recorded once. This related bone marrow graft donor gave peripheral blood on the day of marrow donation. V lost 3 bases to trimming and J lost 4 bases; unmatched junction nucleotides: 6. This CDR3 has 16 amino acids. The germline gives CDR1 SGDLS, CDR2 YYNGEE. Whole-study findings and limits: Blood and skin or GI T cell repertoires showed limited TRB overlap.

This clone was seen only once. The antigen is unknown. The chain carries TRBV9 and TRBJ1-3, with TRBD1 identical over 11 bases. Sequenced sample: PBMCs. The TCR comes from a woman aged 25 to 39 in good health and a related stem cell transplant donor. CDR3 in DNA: TGTGCCAGCAGCGGGGGAGGACAGGGGGCCGGAAACACCATATATTTT. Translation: CASSGGGQGAGNTIYF.